What follows are 27 T cell receptor beta chains derived from one specimen sequenced in a study of CD8 T cells in ankylosing spondylitis. In TCRdb, the 5' RACE reads were re-called with MiXCR into one record per CDR3 protein. The sample has about 260,000 distinct CDR3 sequences, roughly a quarter seen once; the top ten hold approximately 0.61%. Specimen: blood, either unsorted or a sorted T cell fraction (not recorded which). Source of these receptors: a male donor with ankylosing spondylitis or in good health (not recorded which).

The chain recombines TRBV20-1 with TRBJ1-4; 8 bases are shared with TRBD1. The CDR3 extends over 14 amino acids. Germline trimming cut 5 bases from V and 2 bases from J; bases unmatched to any gene: 4. The germline V gene encodes CDR1 DFQATT and CDR2 SNEGSKA (reference sequence). The CDR3 DNA is TGCAGTGCTCGCCGGACAGGGACTAATGAAAAACTGTTTTTT. Protein product: CSARRTGTNEKLFF.

This clonotype was detected a few times. The rearrangement joins TRBV29-1 to TRBJ1-5; a weak D match, TRBD1 (5 bases). The V end lost 7 bases, the J end lost 6 bases, and 19 bases lay between the germline ends. This CDR3 has 14 amino acids. Per the germline V gene, CDR1 is SQVTM and CDR2 is ANQGSEA. In DNA form, the CDR3 reads TGCAGCGCCCAGGTCTCTGGGGCAAGTCAGCCCCAGCATTTT. As protein: CSAQVSGASQPQHF.

This clonotype occurred many times. This chain uses TRBV29-1 with TRBJ2-6, with D tentatively TRBD2 (5 bases). V was cut by 6 bases and J by 0 bases, with 15 bases left in between. This CDR3 is 16 amino acids long. CDR1 SQVTM and CDR2 ANQGSEA come from the germline V gene. This CDR3 reads CSVDLEADSGANVLTF. For the CDR3, the DNA is TGCAGCGTAGACCTGGAGGCGGACTCTGGGGCCAACGTCCTGACTTTC. Combining the CDR3 with reference TRBV29-1 and TRBJ2-6 gives the whole variable domain SAVISQKPSRDICQRGTSLTIQCQVDSQVTMMFWYRQQPGQSLTLIATANQGSEATYESGFVIDKFPISRPNLTFSTLTVSNMSPEDSSIYLCSVDLEADSGANVLTFGAGSRLTVL.

This clonotype has ten or more counts. The chain combines TRBV20-1 with TRBJ2-2, with TRBD2 matching over 11 bases. Germline V lookup: CDR1 DFQATT, CDR2 SNEGSKA (reference sequence). Losses at the gene ends were 6 bases for V and 7 bases for J; bases not matched to a gene: 16. This CDR3 is built from 17 residues. The CDR3 DNA reads as TGCAGTGCGGATGGGCAACTAGCGGGGGCATCTGACGGGGAGCTGTTTTTT. Encoded protein: CSADGQLAGASDGELFF.

V usage is TRBV7-3 and J usage is TRBJ2-5; D uncertain. CDR3 length equals 13 residues. CDR1 and CDR2 (germline): SGHTA, FQGTGA. V was pared by 5 bases and J by 4 bases, with 11 bases between. The CDR3 region is CASSAGWAETQYF. CDR3 in DNA: TGTGCCAGCAGCGCCGGATGGGCAGAGACCCAGTACTTC.

This clonotype was observed many times. The chain uses TRBV29-1 and TRBJ1-1; tentatively, D is TRBD1 (6 bases). The germline V gene encodes CDR1 SQVTM and CDR2 ANQGSEA. V was shortened by 4 bases and J by 1 base, with 13 bases between the two germline ends. The CDR3 length is 14 residues. The CDR3 protein is CSVGPGDSNTEAFF. The DNA for the CDR3 is TGCAGCGTTGGGCCAGGGGATTCGAACACTGAAGCTTTCTTT. Filled out from reference TRBV29-1 and TRBJ1-1, the complete variable domain reads SAVISQKPSRDICQRGTSLTIQCQVDSQVTMMFWYRQQPGQSLTLIATANQGSEATYESGFVIDKFPISRPNLTFSTLTVSNMSPEDSSIYLCSVGPGDSNTEAFFGQGTRLTVV.

This clonotype came up a few times. This chain connects TRBV3-1 to TRBJ2-7; D might be TRBD2 (5 bases). The V gene's germline CDR1 is LGHDT and CDR2 YNNKEL (reference sequence). There are 12 residues in the CDR3. V was cut by 1 base and J by 6 bases, with 7 bases left in between. CDR3 in amino acids: CASSQAGTEQYF. DNA of the CDR3: TGTGCCAGCAGCCAAGCGGGAACCGAGCAGTACTTC.

The V call is TRBV12-3 or TRBV12-4, the J call TRBJ2-7; D call uncertain. V lost 7 bases and J lost 0, with 10 bases in between. This CDR3 has 13 amino acids. CDR3 loop: CASMLHSSYEQYF. CDR3 coding DNA: TGTGCCAGCATGCTTCACAGCTCCTACGAGCAGTACTTC.

V is TRBV9 and J is TRBJ2-7; D not resolved. Germline V gene sequence: CDR1 SGDLS, CDR2 YYNGEE. Trimming took off 0 bases at V and 0 bases at J, with 10 bases between the two ends. The CDR3 spans 15 residues. The CDR3 DNA reads as TGTGCCAGCAGCGTAGACGACGCCTACTCCTACGAGCAGTACTTC. As protein: CASSVDDAYSYEQYF. Combining the CDR3 with reference TRBV9 and TRBJ2-7 gives the whole variable domain DSGVTQTPKHLITATGQRVTLRCSPRSGDLSVYWYQQSLDQGLQFLIQYYNGEERAKGNILERFSAQQFPDLHSELNLSSLELGDSALYFCASSVDDAYSYEQYFGPGTRLTVT.

V usage is TRBV12-3 or TRBV12-4 and J usage is TRBJ2-7, with D maybe TRBD1 (6 bases). V was pared by 6 bases and J by 3 bases, with 18 bases between. The CDR3 totals 15 residues. The CDR3 spells CASSKGVGGSYEQYF. The CDR3 region has the DNA TGTGCCAGCAGCAAGGGGGTGGGCGGAAGCTACGAGCAGTACTTC.

V is TRBV6-5 and J is TRBJ1-1; 9 bases are a match to TRBD1. CDR1 MNHEY and CDR2 SVGAGI come from the germline V gene. V shed 2 bases, J shed 5 bases, and the junction held 3 bases outside the gene matches. CDR3 size: 14 residues. CDR3 sequence reads: CASSYGGQGTEAFF. The CDR3 nucleotides read TGTGCCAGCAGTTACGGGGGACAGGGAACTGAAGCTTTCTTT.

This clonotype was observed at least ten times. This chain uses TRBV11-2 with TRBJ1-3, with a possible D match to TRBD1 (5 bases). V lost 5 bases and J 0 bases, leaving 17 bases between the germline ends. The CDR3 has 17 amino acids. The V gene's germline CDR1 is SGHAT and CDR2 FQNNGV. CDR3 nucleotides: TGTGCCAGCAGCCCTGCCGGGACCGTCCCCTCTGGAAACACCATATATTTT. Its protein product is CASSPAGTVPSGNTIYF.

A few counts support this clonotype. The chain combines TRBV20-1 with TRBJ2-3; D is perhaps TRBD1 (5 bases). V was cut by 5 bases and J by 3 bases, with 15 bases left in between. Looked up from germline, CDR1 is DFQATT and CDR2 is SNEGSKA (reference sequence). The CDR3 extends over 14 amino acids. Written as DNA, the CDR3 is TGCAGTGCTCAAAACAGGAGACGTACAGATACGCAGTATTTT. It is translated as CSAQNRRRTDTQYF.

This clonotype has a count of ten or more. This sequence joins TRBV29-1 and TRBJ2-1; 10 nucleotides line up with TRBD1. V lost 4 bases, J lost 10 bases, and 4 bases stayed unmatched. This CDR3 spans 12 amino acids. Germline V gene data show CDR1 as SQVTM and CDR2 as ANQGSEA. The CDR3 region has the DNA TGCAGCGTTGTGGGGGACAGGGGCGAGCAGTTCTTC. Its protein product is CSVVGDRGEQFF.

This clonotype was found many times. The rearrangement joins TRBV11-2 to TRBJ2-7; 9 bases agree with TRBD1. Germline V gene lookup returns CDR1 SGHAT and CDR2 FQNNGV. This CDR3 is 13 amino acids long. The trim removed 5 bases at V and 3 bases at J, leaving 2 bases unmatched. This chain's CDR3 is CASSPDRGYEQYF. Here the CDR3 DNA reads TGTGCCAGCAGCCCGGACAGGGGCTACGAGCAGTACTTC.

The chain has TRBV12-3 or TRBV12-4 and TRBJ2-2; 11 bases fit TRBD1. CDR3 length equals 15 residues. V shed 6 bases, J shed 3 bases, and the junction held 3 bases outside the gene matches. CDR3 sequence (DNA): TGTGCCAGCAGCCGGACAGGGGGCTACACCGGGGAGCTGTTTTTT. Translation: CASSRTGGYTGELFF.

Many counts were recorded for this clonotype. V is TRBV20-1 and J is TRBJ2-7; possibly TRBD2 for D (5 bases). CDR3 size: 14 residues. Germline V CDR1 and CDR2: DFQATT, SNEGSKA (reference sequence). This CDR3 reads CSPADSLQPNEQYF. In nucleotides, the CDR3 is TGCAGCCCTGCGGACTCCCTCCAGCCCAACGAGCAGTACTTC.

This chain joins TRBV20-1 and TRBJ2-1; D assignment may be TRBD1 or TRBD2 (5 bases each). The germline V gene encodes CDR1 DFQATT and CDR2 SNEGSKA (reference sequence). The CDR3 loop spans 13 amino acids. V was cut by 6 bases and J by 4 bases, with 13 bases left in between. CDR3 residues: CSAFGAGYNEQFF. In DNA form, the CDR3 reads TGCAGTGCGTTCGGGGCCGGATACAATGAGCAGTTCTTC.

This clonotype was detected many times. The genes are TRBV4-2 and TRBJ2-5; no clear D. The CDR3 extends over 15 amino acids. The germline CDR1 and CDR2 sequences are LGHNA and YNFKEQ. Trimming removed 1 base from V and 2 bases from J, with 11 bases in between. CDR3 nucleotide sequence: TGTGCCAGCAGCCAAGTAGGCGCTCCTCAAGAGACCCAGTACTTC. It yields the protein CASSQVGAPQETQYF.

J is TRBJ1-1 and V is TRBV24-1, with 9 bases that match TRBD1. The CDR3 consists of 12 residues. Germline V gene sequence: CDR1 KGHDR, CDR2 SFDVKD. V was pared by 8 bases and J by 8 bases, with 5 bases of the junction left unmatched. The DNA of the CDR3 is TGTGCCACCACTGGTGGACAGGGGGAAGCTTTCTTT. This sequence encodes CATTGGQGEAFF.

This clonotype was picked up a small number of times. The chain uses TRBV12-3 or TRBV12-4 and TRBJ1-5; no reliable D call. The CDR3 spans 12 residues. Trimming left V 6 bases short and J 5 bases short, with 8 bases between. The CDR3 DNA is TGTGCCAGCAGCAACGGTTATCAGCCCCAGCATTTT. Its translation: CASSNGYQPQHF.

This clonotype was seen many times. The chain carries TRBV20-1 and TRBJ1-6; no clear D. Germline assignment: CDR1 DFQATT and CDR2 SNEGSKA (reference sequence). V gave up 4 bases and J gave up 6 bases, with 10 bases separating them. This CDR3 has 13 amino acids. The CDR3 protein is CSAISGGNSPLHF. Written as DNA, the CDR3 is TGCAGTGCTATATCCGGTGGTAATTCACCCCTCCACTTT.

This clonotype was seen a few times. The chain couples TRBV29-1 to TRBJ2-3; perhaps TRBD1 as D (6 bases). Trimming removed 4 bases at V and 4 bases at J, with 15 bases between. The CDR3 extends over 14 amino acids. From germline, CDR1 is SQVTM and CDR2 ANQGSEA. The CDR3 loop reads CSVVATGPPDTQYF. The CDR3, as DNA: TGCAGCGTTGTTGCAACAGGGCCCCCAGATACGCAGTATTTT.

The genes are TRBV23-1 and TRBJ2-1; D is uncertain. TRBV23-1 is placed among ORFs of uncertain function. The V end was cut by 10 bases, the J end by 0 bases, with 10 bases between. CDR3 length: 13 amino acids. The CDR3 coding sequence is TGCGCCATCTCCCCAAGCTCCTACAATGAGCAGTTCTTC. It is translated as CAISPSSYNEQFF.

J is TRBJ2-7 and V is TRBV25-1; 7 bases agree with TRBD1. The CDR3 length is 14 residues. Unmatched junction bases numbered 9, after V lost 8 bases and J lost 2 bases. In germline, CDR1 is MGHDK, CDR2 SYGVNS. The chain's CDR3 is CASEEDRAPYEQYF. As DNA, the CDR3 is TGTGCCAGCGAAGAAGACAGGGCGCCCTACGAGCAGTACTTC.

This clonotype was picked up many times. The V and J genes are TRBV11-2 and TRBJ2-4, with D perhaps matching TRBD2 (6 bases). CDR1 and CDR2 (germline): SGHAT, FQNNGV. Trimming pared 6 bases from V and 5 bases from J, leaving 14 bases between. This CDR3 has 14 amino acids. The DNA for the CDR3 is TGTGCCAGCAGAAGTGGGGAGGTGGAAAACATTCAGTACTTC. This codes for CASRSGEVENIQYF.

The CDR3 DNA is TGTGCCAGCAGCCCAGCGGGGGCCGCCCGGCCCCAGCATTTT. Translation: CASSPAGAARPQHF. The chain employs TRBV7-2 and TRBJ1-5; possibly TRBD1 for D (6 bases). In germline, CDR1 is SGHTA, CDR2 FQGNSA. This CDR3 spans 14 amino acids. Trimming removed 5 bases at V and 9 bases at J, with 17 bases between.